This TCR beta chain is from a study of early T cells in non-severe SARS-CoV-2 infection. TCRdb redid the calling of the 5' RACE reads with MiXCR, one entry per CDR3 protein. The data show roughly 88,000 distinct CDR3 sequences, less than 15% seen once. V dropped 1 base and J dropped 4 bases, with 17 bases sitting between them. Germline V lookup: CDR1 SGHRS, CDR2 YFSETQ. This CDR3 has 16 amino acids. Input material: whole blood. The chain is built from TRBV5-1 and TRBJ1-1; a possible D gene is TRBD1 (5 bases). This TCR was sampled from an adult who was a healthcare worker with PCR-confirmed SARS-CoV-2 infection or an uninfected control (not recorded which). In DNA, the CDR3 is TGCGCCAGCAGCTTGAGCACGATCGGGCAGGGCACTGAAGCTTTCTTT. As protein: CASSLSTIGQGTEAFF.